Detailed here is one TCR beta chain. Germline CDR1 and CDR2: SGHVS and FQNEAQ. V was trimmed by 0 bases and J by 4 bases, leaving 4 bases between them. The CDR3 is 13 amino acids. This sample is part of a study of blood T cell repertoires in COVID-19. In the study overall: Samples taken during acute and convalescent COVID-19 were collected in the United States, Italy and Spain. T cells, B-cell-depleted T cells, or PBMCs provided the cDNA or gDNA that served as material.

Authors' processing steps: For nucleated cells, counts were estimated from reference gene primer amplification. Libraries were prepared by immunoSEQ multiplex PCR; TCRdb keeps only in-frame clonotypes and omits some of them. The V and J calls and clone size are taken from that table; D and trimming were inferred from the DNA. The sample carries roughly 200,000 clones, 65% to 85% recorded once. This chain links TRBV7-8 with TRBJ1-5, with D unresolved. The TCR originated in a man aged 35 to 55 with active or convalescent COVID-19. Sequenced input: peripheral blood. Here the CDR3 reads CASSLAQNQPQHF. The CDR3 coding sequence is TGTGCCAGCAGCTTAGCCCAGAATCAGCCCCAGCATTTT.